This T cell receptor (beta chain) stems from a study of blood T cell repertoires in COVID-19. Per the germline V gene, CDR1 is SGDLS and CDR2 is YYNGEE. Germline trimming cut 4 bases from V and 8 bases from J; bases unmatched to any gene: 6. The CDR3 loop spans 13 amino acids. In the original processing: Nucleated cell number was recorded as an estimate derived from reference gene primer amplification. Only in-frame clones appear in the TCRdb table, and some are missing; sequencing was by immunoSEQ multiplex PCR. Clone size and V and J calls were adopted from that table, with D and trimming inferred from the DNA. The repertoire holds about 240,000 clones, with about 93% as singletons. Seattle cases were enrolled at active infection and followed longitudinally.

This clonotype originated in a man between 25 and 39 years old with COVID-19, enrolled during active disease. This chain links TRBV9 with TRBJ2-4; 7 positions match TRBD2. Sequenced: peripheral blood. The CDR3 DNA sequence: TGTGCCAGCAGCTCCGGGGGGAGGGACATTCAGTACTTC. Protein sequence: CASSSGGRDIQYF.